The TCR beta chain described here comes from a study of T cell changes during pregnancy in multiple sclerosis. The data were produced by immunoSEQ multiplex PCR, yet TCRdb's version contains in-frame clones alone and is incomplete. The data hold some 44,000 clones, with more than 80% observed a single time. This CDR3 is 15 amino acids long. Per the germline V gene, CDR1 is LGHNT and CDR2 is FRNRAP. The V end was cut by 3 bases, the J end by 0 bases, with 11 bases between. The V gene is TRBV12-5, the J gene TRBJ1-2; tentatively, D is TRBD1 (6 bases). The clonotype originates from a female donor with multiple sclerosis, enrolled in a pregnancy study. The material was CD4+ T cells from peripheral blood mononuclear cells, obtained before pregnancy. DNA of the CDR3: TGTGCTAGTGGTTTCCGGACAGAGGCTAACTATGGCTACACCTTC. Its protein is CASGFRTEANYGYTF.